This T cell receptor (beta chain) came from a study of blood T cells in healthy people across ages. General observations from the study: Roughly linear age-related decline in beta diversity appeared, significant by age roughly 40. A strong correlation was found between TCR beta diversity and the percentage of naive T cells.

Primers used in a second PCR of about 7 to 12 cycles were a sample-barcoded 5' primer and a J-beta primer mix. A template-switch adaptor that had 12 random nucleotides put a tag on each cDNA molecule. Each CDR3 protein is one row after TCRdb ran MiXCR on the 5' RACE reads. This sample has roughly 1.6 million distinct CDR3 sequences, with almost 35% found just once. Comments on this clonotype: As yet, its antigen is unknown.

Germline CDR1 and CDR2: MDHEN and SYDVKM. This CDR3 is 15 amino acids long. With 6 bases clipped from V and 5 bases from J, the junction kept 12 bases outside the gene matches. The rearrangement uses TRBV28 and TRBJ2-7; 8 nucleotides line up with TRBD2. This receptor was identified in a woman aged 30 to 39 in good health. The sequenced sample consisted of blood. The DNA of the CDR3 is TGTGCCAGCAGCCCGGCCGGGACTAGTCTCAACGAGCAGTACTTC. Its protein is CASSPAGTSLNEQYF.